Listed below are T cell receptor beta chains from one sample, sequenced in a study of blood T cell repertoires in COVID-19. Sequencing was performed with immunoSEQ multiplex PCR; in TCRdb, only in-frame clones are kept and a portion is missing. Of 110,000 or so clones listed, 90% are singletons. The sample comprised peripheral blood. All receptors derive from a human donor in a cohort sampled during active COVID-19. CDR3s include the opening cysteine and the closing phenylalanine or tryptophan. The order of the fields is D gene, clone size, V gene, J gene, CDR3 DNA, CDR3 protein. A D gene is named only where the DNA matches it firmly. For some rows the clone size is stated as once, few or many, or as a class when expanded; others skip it.

D: -; size: -; V: TRBV7-7; J: TRBJ2-2; DNA: TGTGCCAGCAGCTTAGGGGGGCCGGCGACCGGGGAGCTGTTTTTT; CDR3: CASSLGGPATGELFF
D: TRBD1; size: -; V: TRBV7-3; J: TRBJ2-3; DNA: TGTGCCAGCAGCTTAGGGACAGGGTCGACAGATACGCAGTATTTT; CDR3: CASSLGTGSTDTQYF
D: -; size: -; V: TRBV12-3/TRBV12-4; J: TRBJ1-2; DNA: TGTGCCAGCAGAACTGGCGGGGGGGGCTACACCTTC; CDR3: CASRTGGGGYTF
D: TRBD1; size: -; V: TRBV7-8; J: TRBJ1-1; DNA: TGTGCCAGCAGCCGTGGGACAGGGGGGCACCAGAACACTGAAGCTTTCTTT; CDR3: CASSRGTGGHQNTEAFF
D: -; size: -; V: TRBV19; J: TRBJ1-1; DNA: TGTGCCAGTAGTATACGGGGGAGAGGGGAAGGCGTGACTGAAGCTTTCTTT; CDR3: CASSIRGRGEGVTEAFF
D: -; size: -; V: TRBV19; J: TRBJ1-2; DNA: TGTGCCAGTAGTCGGGGGGCGACGGGCGGCTACACCTTC; CDR3: CASSRGATGGYTF
D: TRBD1; size: -; V: TRBV5-1; J: TRBJ2-7; DNA: TGCGCCAGCAGCCTAGGACAGGCTAATGACTACGAGCAGTACTTC; CDR3: CASSLGQANDYEQYF
D: TRBD1; size: -; V: TRBV9; J: TRBJ1-2; DNA: TGTGCCAGCAGTACAGGGGGCAACTATGGCTACACCTTC; CDR3: CASSTGGNYGYTF
D: -; size: -; V: TRBV7-2; J: TRBJ1-1; DNA: TGTGCCAGCAGCTTATATGGCAGGGCGAACACTGAAGCTTTCTTT; CDR3: CASSLYGRANTEAFF
D: TRBD1; size: -; V: TRBV7-9; J: TRBJ1-2; DNA: TGTGCCAGCAGGATTCCTGGACAGGGCTATGGCTACACCTTC; CDR3: CASRIPGQGYGYTF
D: -; size: -; V: TRBV29-1; J: TRBJ2-1; DNA: TGCAGCGTTGAGGGACAAGAAAGCTCCTACAATGAGCAGTTCTTC; CDR3: CSVEGQESSYNEQFF
D: -; size: -; V: TRBV5-6; J: TRBJ1-1; DNA: TGTGCCAGCAGCCGCGACAGTAACACTGAAGCTTTCTTT; CDR3: CASSRDSNTEAFF
D: -; size: -; V: TRBV27; J: TRBJ2-7; DNA: TGTGCCAGCAGACAGCAGGGTTGGTACGAGCAGTACTTC; CDR3: CASRQQGWYEQYF
D: TRBD2; size: -; V: TRBV28; J: TRBJ2-7; DNA: TGTGCCAGCAGGGCTAGCGGGAGGTGGGAGCAGTACTTC; CDR3: CASRASGRWEQYF
D: TRBD2; size: -; V: TRBV5-1; J: TRBJ2-5; DNA: TGCGCCAGCAGCTGGGGACTAGCGGGAGATTATCGAGAGACCCAGTACTTC; CDR3: CASSWGLAGDYRETQYF
D: TRBD1; size: -; V: TRBV2; J: TRBJ1-2; DNA: TGTGCCAGCAGAGACAGGACAGGGCGCCATGGCTACACCTTC; CDR3: CASRDRTGRHGYTF
D: TRBD2; size: -; V: TRBV7-3; J: TRBJ2-7; DNA: TGTGCCAGCAGCCTCACGGGGGGTAGCTACGAGCAGTACTTC; CDR3: CASSLTGGSYEQYF
D: -; size: -; V: TRBV18; J: TRBJ1-5; DNA: TGTGCCAGCTCACCCCGATGGGAGGTACCGTATCAGCCCCAGCATTTT; CDR3: CASSPRWEVPYQPQHF
D: TRBD1; size: -; V: TRBV28; J: TRBJ1-2; DNA: TGTGCCAGCAGTTTCCCTATTCCGGGACAGGGGGGCTACACCTTC; CDR3: CASSFPIPGQGGYTF
D: -; size: -; V: TRBV11-3; J: TRBJ2-6; DNA: TGTGCCAGCAGCTTGGGACACAGCTCTGGGGCCAACGTCCTGACTTTC; CDR3: CASSLGHSSGANVLTF
D: TRBD1; size: -; V: TRBV4-2; J: TRBJ2-7; DNA: TGTGCCAGCAGCCTGGGGGACAGGGTAACCGAGCAGTACTTC; CDR3: CASSLGDRVTEQYF
D: -; size: -; V: TRBV10-1; J: TRBJ2-1; DNA: TGCGCCAGCAGAGGGAAAAGCGGCGCCTTAAAGTTCTTC; CDR3: CASRGKSGALKFF
D: TRBD1; size: -; V: TRBV10-3; J: TRBJ2-6; DNA: TGTGCCATCAGTGAGCGACGCGTCGGACAGGGTGTCTCTGGGGCCAACGTCCTGACTTTC; CDR3: CAISERRVGQGVSGANVLTF
D: TRBD2; size: -; V: TRBV7-2; J: TRBJ2-1; DNA: TGTGCCAGCAGCTTATTTTACCGCGGGAGCAGCTACAATGAGCAGTTCTTC; CDR3: CASSLFYRGSSYNEQFF
D: TRBD1; size: -; V: TRBV2; J: TRBJ2-1; DNA: TGTGCCAGCAGCGACAGGGGCCAAAATGAGCAGTTCTTC; CDR3: CASSDRGQNEQFF
D: TRBD2; size: -; V: TRBV5-1; J: TRBJ2-1; DNA: TGCGCCAGCAGCTTGGACTCTGGACTAGCGGGAGCTGAGCAGTTCTTC; CDR3: CASSLDSGLAGAEQFF
D: -; size: -; V: TRBV20-1; J: TRBJ2-2; DNA: TGCAGTGCTAGTGAAACACCCGAGGGAGTCGGGGAGCTGTTTTTT; CDR3: CSASETPEGVGELFF
D: -; size: -; V: TRBV6-5; J: TRBJ1-3; DNA: TGTGCCAGCAGCGATGCGTGGTCTGGAAACACCATATATTTT; CDR3: CASSDAWSGNTIYF
D: -; size: -; V: TRBV7-9; J: TRBJ2-1; DNA: TGTGCCAGCAGCTTAGTGGGTGGCGAGGGGGCCTACAATGAGCAGTTCTTC; CDR3: CASSLVGGEGAYNEQFF
D: -; size: -; V: TRBV6-5; J: TRBJ2-7; DNA: TGTGCCAGCAGTTACTCGGCCGATTACGAGCAGTACTTC; CDR3: CASSYSADYEQYF
D: -; size: -; V: TRBV19; J: TRBJ2-5; DNA: TGTGCCAGTAGTATACGAGCTGGGAGCTGGCGGACCCAGTACTTC; CDR3: CASSIRAGSWRTQYF
D: -; size: -; V: TRBV28; J: TRBJ2-6; DNA: TGTGCCAGCAGTCAGCCTAGCTCTGGGGCCAACGTCCTGACTTTC; CDR3: CASSQPSSGANVLTF
D: TRBD1; size: -; V: TRBV6-5; J: TRBJ1-4; DNA: TGTGCCAGCGGGGGACAGGGGGTCGGGGAAAAACTGTTTTTT; CDR3: CASGGQGVGEKLFF
D: -; size: -; V: TRBV29-1; J: TRBJ1-2; DNA: TGCAGCGTTGATGGTGGTGAGCATGGCTACACCTTC; CDR3: CSVDGGEHGYTF
D: -; size: -; V: TRBV5-4; J: TRBJ1-6; DNA: TGTGCCAGCAGCTTTAGTCTATCGCGGGGCAGATATAATTCACCCCTCCACTTT; CDR3: CASSFSLSRGRYNSPLHF
D: -; size: -; V: TRBV7-3; J: TRBJ2-3; DNA: TGTGCCAGCAGCACTACAGGGATGTCTCGGGGCACAGATACGCAGTATTTT; CDR3: CASSTTGMSRGTDTQYF
D: -; size: -; V: TRBV4-3; J: TRBJ2-1; DNA: TGCGCCAGCAGCCAAGGTGTGGGGCCAGACAATGAGCAGTTCTTC; CDR3: CASSQGVGPDNEQFF
D: -; size: -; V: TRBV3-1/TRBV3-2; J: TRBJ2-3; DNA: TGTGCCAGCAGCCAAAGTATGGTAGTAAGTGCAGATACGCAGTATTTT; CDR3: CASSQSMVVSADTQYF
D: -; size: -; V: TRBV5-6; J: TRBJ1-6; DNA: TGTGCCAGCACCTCGAGGGAGTCCTATAATTCACCCCTCCACTTT; CDR3: CASTSRESYNSPLHF
D: -; size: once; V: TRBV18; J: TRBJ1-5; DNA: TGTGCCAGCTCACCTCGACAGGTCAATCAGCCCCAGCATTTT; CDR3: CASSPRQVNQPQHF
D: -; size: -; V: TRBV28; J: TRBJ1-1; DNA: TGTGCCAGCAGTTTGCCCGCGGGTTCTGCTTTCTTT; CDR3: CASSLPAGSAFF
D: TRBD2; size: -; V: TRBV7-9; J: TRBJ2-7; DNA: TGTGCCAGCAGCTCCCGGACTAGCGGTTCCTACGAGCAGTACTTC; CDR3: CASSSRTSGSYEQYF
D: TRBD1; size: -; V: TRBV6-5; J: TRBJ2-4; DNA: TGTGCCAGCAGTTACTCGACAGGGTCCAAAAACATTCAGTACTTC; CDR3: CASSYSTGSKNIQYF
D: -; size: -; V: TRBV13; J: TRBJ1-5; DNA: TGTGCCAGCAGCTTAGGCCGGAGGGGGGGCGGGGGCAATCAGCCCCAGCATTTT; CDR3: CASSLGRRGGGGNQPQHF
D: TRBD2; size: once; V: TRBV6-6; J: TRBJ2-5; DNA: TGTGCCAGCAGTTATACCGGCGGGGGTGAGGGGACCCAGTACTTC; CDR3: CASSYTGGGEGTQYF
D: -; size: -; V: TRBV19; J: TRBJ2-7; DNA: TGTGCCAGTAGTATTCGAGGAGCCCCCTACGAGCAGTACTTC; CDR3: CASSIRGAPYEQYF
D: -; size: -; V: TRBV3-1/TRBV3-2; J: TRBJ1-2; DNA: TGTGCCAGCAGCCTTAAAGGCCGGGGGAGGGATGGCTACACCTTC; CDR3: CASSLKGRGRDGYTF
D: -; size: -; V: TRBV7-9; J: TRBJ1-6; DNA: TGTGCCAGCAGCTTACGCAGGGCGAATTCACCCCTCCACTTT; CDR3: CASSLRRANSPLHF
D: TRBD2; size: -; V: TRBV27; J: TRBJ2-5; DNA: TGTGCCAGCAGCAGACTAGCGGGAGGGCCCTCGGGAGAGACCCAGTACTTC; CDR3: CASSRLAGGPSGETQYF
D: -; size: once; V: TRBV19; J: TRBJ2-3; DNA: TGTGCCAGTAGTTTGGGCACTAGCACAGATACGCAGTATTTT; CDR3: CASSLGTSTDTQYF
D: -; size: -; V: TRBV4-1; J: TRBJ1-2; DNA: TGCGCCAGCAGCCAAGACCTCGGAAACCAGATGGGCTTCTATGGCTACACCTTC; CDR3: CASSQDLGNQMGFYGYTF